These T cell receptor beta chains were read from a single sample in a study of T cell changes during pregnancy in multiple sclerosis. The method was immunoSEQ multiplex PCR; TCRdb's version includes in-frame clones alone and lacks a portion of them. Of 55,000 to 70,000 clones in the sample, around nine tenths were seen once. The starting material was CD4+ T cells from peripheral blood mononuclear cells, obtained in the third trimester of pregnancy. The receptors were sampled from a female donor with multiple sclerosis, enrolled in a pregnancy study. The CDR3 runs from the conserved cysteine through the conserved F or W. D genes are given only for firm matches. The listing skips clone size in some rows; elsewhere it reads once, few, many or a size class.

clone_size	d_call	v_call	cdr3_length	j_call	cdr3_nt	cdr3_aa
NA	NA	TRBV27	16	TRBJ1-6	TGTGCCAGCAGTCGCACGGGGCAGGGGTTAGGCTCACCCCTCCACTTT	CASSRTGQGLGSPLHF
NA	NA	TRBV4-2	15	TRBJ1-1	TGTGCCAGCAGCCGGGATACAGGCGAGAACACTGAAGCTTTCTTT	CASSRDTGENTEAFF
NA	NA	TRBV6-5	13	TRBJ1-2	TGTGCCAGCAGCCAAGGGGGTAACTATGGCTACACCTTC	CASSQGGNYGYTF
few	TRBD1	TRBV5-6	15	TRBJ1-4	TGTGCCAGCAGTTTTTTGGACAGGGGTTATGAAAAACTGTTTTTT	CASSFLDRGYEKLFF
NA	TRBD2	TRBV11-3	16	TRBJ2-5	TGTGCCAGCAGCTATAAGGGGAGGGGCGGTGGGGAGACCCAGTACTTC	CASSYKGRGGGETQYF
NA	TRBD1	TRBV5-1	15	TRBJ1-2	TGCGCCAGCAGTCGCAACAGGGGGACAGGCTATGGCTACACCTTC	CASSRNRGTGYGYTF
NA	TRBD2	TRBV13	14	TRBJ2-1	TGTGCCAGCAGCTACCCCCGCGGGGGGAATGAGCAGTTCTTC	CASSYPRGGNEQFF
NA	TRBD2	TRBV7-3	15	TRBJ2-6	TGTGCCAGCAGCCGCGGGGGGCCTGGGGCCAACGTCCTGACTTTC	CASSRGGPGANVLTF
NA	NA	TRBV19	15	TRBJ1-5	TGTGCCAGTAGTGTACCGACTGGGAGAGGTCAGCCCCAGCATTTT	CASSVPTGRGQPQHF
NA	TRBD1	TRBV19	13	TRBJ2-1	TGTGCCAGTAGTGTGACAGGGGGCATAGAGCAGTTCTTC	CASSVTGGIEQFF
NA	NA	TRBV5-1	13	TRBJ1-1	TGCGCCAGCAGCTTGGAGGAGGGGCGGACGGCTTTCTTT	CASSLEEGRTAFF
NA	TRBD1	TRBV7-8	14	TRBJ1-5	TGTGCCAGCAGTCCAAGAGCAGGGGGACAGCCCCAGCATTTT	CASSPRAGGQPQHF
NA	NA	TRBV5-1	16	TRBJ2-7	TGCGCCAGCAGCTTGTCGGGACACATAAAAATTTACGAGCAGTACTTC	CASSLSGHIKIYEQYF
NA	TRBD1	TRBV5-1	15	TRBJ2-7	TGCGCCAGCAGCTTTAAGGGACAGGAGCTTTACGAGCAGTACTTC	CASSFKGQELYEQYF
few	NA	TRBV11-2	14	TRBJ1-1	TGTGCCAGCAGCGGTTGGCAGGCCGAACCTGAAGCTTTCTTT	CASSGWQAEPEAFF
few	TRBD2	TRBV28	15	TRBJ2-1	TGTGCCAGCAGTTCGCTAGCGGGAGGGCTACATGAGCAGTTCTTC	CASSSLAGGLHEQFF
NA	TRBD1	TRBV5-1	15	TRBJ2-7	TGCGCCAGCAGCTCTGGACAGGGGGCCCCCATCGAGCAGTACTTC	CASSSGQGAPIEQYF
few	NA	TRBV19	14	TRBJ2-2	TGTGCCAGTACTCGGACACGTAACACCGGGGAGCTGTTTTTT	CASTRTRNTGELFF
NA	NA	TRBV6-5	14	TRBJ1-3	TGTGCCAGCAGATCTCTAGTTCGCGGAAACACCATATATTTT	CASRSLVRGNTIYF
NA	NA	TRBV6-5	14	TRBJ2-7	TGTGCCAGCAGTCTCCAGGGTTCGTCCGACGAGCAGTACTTC	CASSLQGSSDEQYF
NA	NA	TRBV19	14	TRBJ1-1	TGTGCCAGTAGTATAGTAACGGGATCCACTGAAGCTTTCTTT	CASSIVTGSTEAFF
once	NA	TRBV10-3	13	TRBJ1-1	TGTGCCATCAGACCTACAGGGTCCACTGAAGCTTTCTTT	CAIRPTGSTEAFF
NA	TRBD1	TRBV19	17	TRBJ1-5	TGTGCCACCTCTCGGCAGGGGGGCGTTTATAGCAATCAGCCCCAGCATTTT	CATSRQGGVYSNQPQHF
NA	NA	TRBV30	15	TRBJ2-7	TGTGCCTGGACCCCCATCGGACAGAGCGACTACGAGCAGTACTTC	CAWTPIGQSDYEQYF
NA	TRBD1	TRBV30	15	TRBJ1-1	TGTGCCTGGATGACAGGGAGCGGTGCGAACACTGAAGCTTTCTTT	CAWMTGSGANTEAFF
NA	NA	TRBV19	15	TRBJ1-1	TGTGCCAGTAGTTCCCCGGACACTGTGAACACTGAAGCTTTCTTT	CASSSPDTVNTEAFF
NA	NA	TRBV6-1	15	TRBJ1-1	TGTGCCAGCAGTGAAGGGGTCTTTAACAGGGTAGCAGCTTTCTTT	CASSEGVFNRVAAFF
NA	NA	TRBV6-1	16	TRBJ2-1	TGTGCCAGCAGTGCAATAGGGGTTATTAACCACAATGAGCAGTTCTTC	CASSAIGVINHNEQFF
NA	TRBD1	TRBV7-2	16	TRBJ1-3	TGTGCCAGCAGCGGACGACAGGGGGGGACTGGAAACACCATATATTTT	CASSGRQGGTGNTIYF
NA	NA	TRBV27	14	TRBJ1-1	TGTGCCAGCAGTTTAAGCGTCACGCGGGCTGAAGCTTTCTTT	CASSLSVTRAEAFF
NA	TRBD1	TRBV5-1	15	TRBJ1-1	TGCGCCAGCAGCAGCAAGACAGGGGGCGGCACTGAAGCTTTCTTT	CASSSKTGGGTEAFF
NA	TRBD2	TRBV29-1	15	TRBJ2-5	TGCAGCGTTGATACGGCTAGCGGGACCCTAGAGACCCAGTACTTC	CSVDTASGTLETQYF
NA	NA	TRBV5-5	15	TRBJ1-4	TGTGCCAGCAGCTTGGAGGGGTTCGTTAATGAAAAACTGTTTTTT	CASSLEGFVNEKLFF
once	NA	TRBV5-1	15	TRBJ1-5	TGCGCCAGAAGGCCGGGGGTAGAGGGCAATCAGCCCCAGCATTTT	CARRPGVEGNQPQHF
NA	NA	TRBV7-8	16	TRBJ1-5	TGTGCCAGCAGCCAGCGCGGGGATAATAGCAATCAGCCCCAGCATTTT	CASSQRGDNSNQPQHF